The subject of this entry is one TCR beta chain. The antigen is unknown. Clones were read by immunoSEQ multiplex PCR, and TCRdb kept only the in-frame ones, dropping some. This repertoire shows 200,000 or so clones, about 93% found once; its top ten account for 1%. This specimen belongs to a study of T cell responses to AZD1222 COVID-19 vaccine. Between the trimmed V and J ends, which lost 6 bases and 5 bases, there was a span of 13 bases. There are 13 residues in the CDR3. Looked up from germline, CDR1 is SGHTA and CDR2 is FQGTGA. The study, taken as a whole, reports: Samples come after the peak T cell response, not at day 14. Among the donors, most were white British and more were female, and clonal diversity was possibly underestimated.

The source is an adult who received the AZD1222 COVID-19 vaccine. This material consisted of peripheral blood, taken 28 days after the second AZD1222 dose. The V and J genes are TRBV7-3 and TRBJ2-5; no clear D. The CDR3 sequence: CASSSDPLETQYF. The CDR3, as DNA: TGTGCCAGCAGTTCCGACCCCCTGGAGACCCAGTACTTC.